This record concerns one TCR beta chain sequence. About 0.5 to 1 ug RNA was reverse transcribed with random hexamers. TCRdb passed the immunoSEQ multiplex PCR reads through MiXCR, listing each CDR3 protein once. The data contain approximately 190,000 distinct CDR3 sequences, about 91% of them singletons. The CDR3 spans 18 residues. V was shortened by 3 bases and J by 0 bases, with 19 bases between the two germline ends. Looked up from germline, CDR1 is SGDLS and CDR2 is YYNGEE. The data originate from a study of CD8 T cells in Susac syndrome. Sequencing used CD4+ T cells from PBMCs. The genes are TRBV9 and TRBJ1-3; D possibly corresponds to TRBD1 (5 bases). The source of this sequence is a human donor with Susac syndrome. CDR3 amino acids: CASSARGAGPHSGNTIYF. The CDR3 DNA is TGTGCCAGCAGCGCGCGAGGGGCAGGGCCTCACTCTGGAAACACCATATATTTT.